These 26 T cell receptor beta chains came from one sample sequenced in a study of identical twins. TCRdb used MiXCR to reprocess the 5' RACE reads, holding one entry per CDR3 protein. This table holds approximately 500,000 distinct CDR3 sequences, around 24% found once. The same sample was also studied in work on T cells expressing NK-cell markers.

The sample comprised CD4+ T cells sorted from blood. These receptors came from a woman between 18 and 29 years old in good health.

The rearrangement joins TRBV2 to TRBJ2-7; TRBD2 matches at 8 bases. CDR1 SNHLY and CDR2 FYNNEI come from the germline V gene. After removal of 8 bases from V and 2 bases from J, the junction contained 8 bases not matched to a gene. The CDR3 covers 14 residues. The CDR3 reads CASGRLARTYEQYF. The CDR3 DNA is TGTGCCAGCGGGAGACTAGCGAGAACCTACGAGCAGTACTTC.

Only a few counts were recorded for this clonotype. This rearrangement joins TRBV20-1 to TRBJ1-5; 7 bases align to TRBD1. V gave up 1 base and J gave up 2 bases; unmatched junction bases: 5. The CDR3 is 15 amino acids. The germline V gene encodes CDR1 DFQATT and CDR2 SNEGSKA (reference sequence). In nucleotides, the CDR3 is TGCAGTGCTAGAGCAGACAGGGCTGGCAATCAGCCCCAGCATTTT. Translating gives CSARADRAGNQPQHF.

This clonotype has just a few counts. The V and J genes are TRBV9 and TRBJ2-2; 13 positions match TRBD2. From germline, CDR1 is SGDLS and CDR2 YYNGEE. This CDR3 comprises 14 residues. V trimming: 7 bases; J trimming: 7 bases; junction bases outside the gene matches: 4. CDR3 sequence: CASALAGGFGELFF. The DNA of the CDR3 is TGTGCCAGCGCACTAGCGGGAGGGTTCGGGGAGCTGTTTTTT.

The chain couples TRBV7-8 to TRBJ2-1; a weak D match, TRBD2 (6 bases). Trimming removed 11 bases at V and 6 bases at J, with 17 bases between. The CDR3 runs to 13 residues. The germline CDR1 and CDR2 sequences are SGHVS and FQNEAQ. CDR3 residues: CAGGAVDSNEQFF. CDR3 DNA: TGTGCCGGAGGGGCGGTGGACTCCAATGAGCAGTTCTTC.

This clonotype has a handful of counts. J is TRBJ2-3 and V is TRBV7-8, with a tentative D call TRBD2 (6 bases). The CDR3 sequence is 14 residues long. Germline CDR1 and CDR2: SGHVS and FQNEAQ. Trimming cost V 5 bases and J 1 base, with 10 bases left between them. The CDR3 loop reads CASSPIAGTDTQYF. The CDR3 DNA follows: TGTGCCAGCAGCCCGATAGCGGGCACAGATACGCAGTATTTT.

This clonotype turned up a few times. This chain joins TRBV20-1 and TRBJ2-7; 12 nucleotides match TRBD2. CDR1 is DFQATT, CDR2 SNEGSKA, per germline (reference sequence). This CDR3 spans 14 amino acids. After removal of 4 bases from V and 4 bases from J, the junction contained 5 bases not matched to a gene. The CDR3 bases are TGCAGTGCTACGCTAGCGGGGGGGCGTTACGAGCAGTACTTC. Its protein is CSATLAGGRYEQYF.

The genes are TRBV27 and TRBJ2-2, with 7 bases fitting TRBD2. This CDR3 contains 17 residues. Trimming cost V 5 bases and J 5 bases; bases outside gene matches: 14. Germline-derived CDR1 and CDR2 are MNHEY and SMNVEV (reference sequence). CDR3 in DNA: TGTGCCAGCAGTGCCCCTTGGGGGGGAAGGAAAACCGGGGAGCTGTTTTTT. Translated, it gives CASSAPWGGRKTGELFF.

The CDR3 DNA follows: TGTGCCAGCAGCTTAGGAGCTAGCGGGAGTACCGGCACAGATACGCAGTATTTT. Translated: CASSLGASGSTGTDTQYF. This sequence joins TRBV7-8 and TRBJ2-3; 10 bases agree with TRBD2. Germline trimming cut 1 base from V and 1 base from J; bases unmatched to any gene: 8. There are 18 residues in the CDR3. Germline-derived CDR1 and CDR2 are SGHVS and FQNEAQ.

J is TRBJ2-1 and V is TRBV11-2; 9 nucleotides match TRBD2. After removal of 3 bases from V and 7 bases from J, the junction contained 7 bases not matched to a gene. Germline-derived CDR1 and CDR2 are SGHAT and FQNNGV. The CDR3 covers 15 residues. CDR3 sequence (DNA): TGTGCCAGCAGCTTGAAGGCGGGAGGGCCTAATGAGCAGTTCTTC. Protein: CASSLKAGGPNEQFF.

The V and J genes are TRBV20-1 and TRBJ2-3; a weak D match, TRBD1 (6 bases). The ends were cut back, 1 base at V and 5 bases at J, with 10 bases in the middle. The CDR3 length is 13 residues. Germline V lookup: CDR1 DFQATT, CDR2 SNEGSKA (reference sequence). Written as DNA, the CDR3 is TGCAGTGCTAGAGTGGCAGGGGTAGATACGCAGTATTTT. Translating gives CSARVAGVDTQYF.

The chain has TRBV7-9 and TRBJ2-1; D call uncertain. CDR1 is SEHNR and CDR2 is FQNEAQ in the germline V gene (reference sequence). This CDR3 has 13 residues. V lost 8 bases and J lost 7, with 15 bases in between. The CDR3 sequence: CASGSQTLNEQFF. The CDR3 region has the DNA TGTGCCAGCGGCTCCCAAACCCTTAATGAGCAGTTCTTC. Variable domain in full (rest from reference TRBV7-9 and TRBJ2-1): DTGVSQNPRHKITKRGQNVTFRCDPISEHNRLYWYRQTLGQGPEFLTYFQNEAQLEKSRLLSDRFSAERPKGSFSTLEIQRTEQGDSAMYLCASGSQTLNEQFFGPGTRLTVL.

This clonotype was found a few times. The chain couples TRBV5-1 to TRBJ2-1; TRBD2 aligns across 10 bases. Germline V lookup: CDR1 SGHRS, CDR2 YFSETQ. V dropped 0 bases and J dropped 8; count of bases not matched to a gene: 5. CDR3 length: 15 amino acids. CDR3 sequence (DNA): TGCGCCAGCAGCTTGGGGCTAGCGGGGGCCTATGAGCAGTTCTTC. Its translation: CASSLGLAGAYEQFF.

The chain carries TRBV5-1 and TRBJ2-2, with a weak D call TRBD1 (6 bases). CDR1 SGHRS and CDR2 YFSETQ come from the germline V gene. The CDR3 sequence is 14 residues long. Deletions cut 3 bases from V and 6 bases from J, with 12 bases between. The CDR3, as DNA: TGCGCCAGCAGCTCGTCAACAGGGTCCGGGGAGCTGTTTTTT. Amino acid sequence: CASSSSTGSGELFF. The full variable domain, in which reference TRBV5-1 and TRBJ2-2 provide the parts outside the CDR3, is KAGVTQTPRYLIKTRGQQVTLSCSPISGHRSVSWYQQTPGQGLQFLFEYFSETQRNKGNFPGRFSGRQFSNSRSEMNVSTLELGDSALYLCASSSSTGSGELFFGEGSRLTVL.

This clonotype was counted between two and nine times. Written as DNA, the CDR3 is TGTGCCAGCATGAGGGGAGCAGGGATCACAATCTACGAGCAGTACTTC. Protein sequence: CASMRGAGITIYEQYF. The chain is built from TRBV6-1 and TRBJ2-7, with D perhaps TRBD1 or TRBD2 (5 bases each). The length of the CDR3 is 16 residues. The germline gives CDR1 MNHNS, CDR2 SASEGT. V lost 7 bases and J lost 3, with 22 bases in between.

This clonotype was picked up a small number of times. CDR3 nucleotides: TGCGCCAGCAGCTTGTTGACTAGCGGGCCTAGCAATGAGCAGTTCTTC. It yields the protein CASSLLTSGPSNEQFF. The rearrangement joins TRBV5-1 to TRBJ2-1, with TRBD2 matching over 10 bases. Germline loops: CDR1 SGHRS, CDR2 YFSETQ. J lost 6 bases, V lost 1 base, and 7 bases had no gene match. The CDR3 covers 16 residues.

The V call is TRBV3-1, the J call TRBJ2-6, with a weak D call TRBD2 (5 bases). CDR1 is LGHDT, CDR2 YNNKEL, per germline (reference sequence). Deletions cut 0 bases from V and 15 bases from J, with 18 bases between. The CDR3 has 15 residues. DNA of the CDR3: TGTGCCAGCAGCCAAGAAATCATTATCCCGGCGGGCCTGACTTTC. It codes for CASSQEIIIPAGLTF.

This clonotype was observed many times. The chain links TRBV12-3 or TRBV12-4 to TRBJ1-1; 11 bases are shared with TRBD1. This CDR3 region has 16 residues. Trimming took 1 base from V and 11 from J; bases not matched to a gene: 12. The CDR3 DNA follows: TGTGCCAGCAGTTTAGACCTGGGACAGGGGGTGGTCGAGGCTTTCTTT. Translation gives CASSLDLGQGVVEAFF.

J is TRBJ2-3 and V is TRBV7-9, with a weak D call TRBD2 (6 bases). The CDR3 extends over 15 amino acids. Germline values: CDR1 SEHNR, CDR2 FQNEAQ (reference sequence). Trimming left V 4 bases short and J 2 bases short, with 13 bases between. CDR3 in DNA: TGTGCCAGCAGCTCACCGGGACTCCTCACAGATACGCAGTATTTT. This translates into CASSSPGLLTDTQYF.

This clonotype has only a few counts. This chain uses TRBV12-5 with TRBJ2-3; D possibly corresponds to TRBD2 (6 bases). The germline V gene encodes CDR1 LGHNT and CDR2 FRNRAP. This CDR3 has 16 residues. V was cut by 7 bases and J by 3 bases, with 20 bases left in between. CDR3 sequence reads: CASAEVISGNTDTQYF. As DNA, the CDR3 is TGTGCTAGTGCCGAAGTCATTAGCGGAAATACAGATACGCAGTATTTT.

The table lists this clonotype with a few counts. The chain recombines TRBV6-5 with TRBJ2-7, with TRBD1 matching over 8 bases. The V gene's germline CDR1 is MNHEY and CDR2 SVGAGI. V was clipped by 7 bases and J by 3 bases; unmatched bases: 14. The CDR3 runs 16 residues. The DNA for the CDR3 is TGTGCCAGCATTTCAACTCCGGGACAGGATATCTACGAGCAGTACTTC. Translation gives CASISTPGQDIYEQYF.

This clonotype was counted once. V and J are TRBV10-3 and TRBJ2-1; a weak D match, TRBD2 (7 bases). V lost 2 bases and J lost 3, with 14 bases in between. Germline V gives CDR1 ENHRY, CDR2 SYGVKD. There are 16 residues in the CDR3. The chain's CDR3 is CAISELGGLRYNEQFF. CDR3 sequence (DNA): TGTGCCATCAGTGAGCTCGGGGGGCTTCGCTACAATGAGCAGTTCTTC.

A few counts support this clonotype. The chain uses TRBV20-1 and TRBJ2-3, with unresolved D. The germline gives CDR1 DFQATT, CDR2 SNEGSKA (reference sequence). The CDR3 has 13 amino acids. Trimming took off 6 bases at V and 0 bases at J, with 10 bases between the two ends. The DNA for the CDR3 is TGCAGTGCGACACCTAGAAGCACAGATACGCAGTATTTT. Translating it yields CSATPRSTDTQYF.

This clonotype was recorded a few times. CDR3 in amino acids: CSALNLAYDEQYF. The DNA of the CDR3 is TGCAGTGCCCTTAACCTGGCTTATGACGAGCAGTACTTC. The chain couples TRBV20-1 to TRBJ2-7; D unresolved. Trimming cost V 6 bases and J 5 bases, with 17 bases left between them. Germline V gives CDR1 DFQATT, CDR2 SNEGSKA (reference sequence). The CDR3 consists of 13 residues.

This clonotype occurred many times. The V call is TRBV7-2, the J call TRBJ2-7, with 7 bases fitting TRBD1. The junction had 1 base not matched to a gene; V was cut back by 5 bases and J by 0 bases. The germline CDR1 and CDR2 sequences are SGHTA and FQGNSA. This CDR3 is 13 amino acids long. CDR3 bases: TGTGCCAGCAGCCGGACAGGCTCCTACGAGCAGTACTTC. Protein sequence: CASSRTGSYEQYF.

The chain couples TRBV5-1 to TRBJ2-7; no reliable D call. CDR3 length equals 12 residues. Trimming cost V 6 bases and J 0 bases, with 7 bases left between them. Germline V gene sequence: CDR1 SGHRS, CDR2 YFSETQ. This CDR3 is CASTNSSYEQYF. The DNA for the CDR3 is TGCGCCAGCACTAATAGCTCCTACGAGCAGTACTTC. Drawing the rest from reference TRBV5-1 and TRBJ2-7, the complete variable domain is KAGVTQTPRYLIKTRGQQVTLSCSPISGHRSVSWYQQTPGQGLQFLFEYFSETQRNKGNFPGRFSGRQFSNSRSEMNVSTLELGDSALYLCASTNSSYEQYFGPGTRLTVT.

The sample holds a few counts of this clonotype. The J gene is TRBJ1-1, the V gene TRBV5-1; no clear D. Germline V CDR1 and CDR2: SGHRS, YFSETQ. CDR3 length: 16 amino acids. The germline V and J ends were trimmed by 1 base and 4 bases, with 17 bases remaining between them. The CDR3 nucleotides read TGCGCCAGCAGCTTGAAGATTGGCGGAGGGAGCACTGAAGCTTTCTTT. This gives the protein CASSLKIGGGSTEAFF.